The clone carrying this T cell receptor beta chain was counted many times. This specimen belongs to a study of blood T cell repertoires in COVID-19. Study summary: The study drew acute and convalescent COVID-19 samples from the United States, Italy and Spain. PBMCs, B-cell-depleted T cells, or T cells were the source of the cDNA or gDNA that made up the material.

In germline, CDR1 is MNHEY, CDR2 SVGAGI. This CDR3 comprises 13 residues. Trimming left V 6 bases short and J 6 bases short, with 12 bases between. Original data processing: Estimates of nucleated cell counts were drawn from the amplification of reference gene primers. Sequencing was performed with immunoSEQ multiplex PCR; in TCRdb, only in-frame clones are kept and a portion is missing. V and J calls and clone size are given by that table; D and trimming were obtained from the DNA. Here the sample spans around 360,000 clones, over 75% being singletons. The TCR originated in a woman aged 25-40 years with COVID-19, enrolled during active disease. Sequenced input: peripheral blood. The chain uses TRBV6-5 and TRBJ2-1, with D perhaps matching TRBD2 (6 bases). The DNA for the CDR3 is TGTGCCAGCAGGTTGACTAGGGTCAATGAGCAGTTCTTC. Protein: CASRLTRVNEQFF.